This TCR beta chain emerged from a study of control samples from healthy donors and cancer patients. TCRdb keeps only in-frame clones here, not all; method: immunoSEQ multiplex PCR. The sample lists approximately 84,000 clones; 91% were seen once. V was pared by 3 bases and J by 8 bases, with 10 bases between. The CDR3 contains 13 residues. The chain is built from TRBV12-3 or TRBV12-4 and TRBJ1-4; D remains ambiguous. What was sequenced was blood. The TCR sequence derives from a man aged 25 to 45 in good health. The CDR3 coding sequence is TGTGCCAGCAGTTTCACGATGAAAGAAAAACTGTTTTTT. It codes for CASSFTMKEKLFF.